A single T cell receptor beta chain is shown here with its context. The germline V and J ends were trimmed by 4 bases and 8 bases, with 17 bases remaining between them. This CDR3 comprises 15 residues. Germline CDR1 is SEHNR and CDR2 is FQNEAQ (reference sequence). The data were taken from a study of regulatory T cells in long-lasting Graves disease. Investigators prepared the TCR beta libraries by applying iRepertoire HTBI primers and Arm-PCR of CDR3 regions. Via MiXCR, TCRdb re-called the multiplex PCR reads, giving one row per CDR3 protein. The repertoire holds approximately 470,000 distinct CDR3 sequences, with around 16% as singletons. The time point denotes: newly diagnosed GD, antithyroid drugs for less than 3 months. PBMCs were the source of the RNA used for TCR sequencing. These data also formed part of another study, on T cells in Graves' hyperthyroidism and ophthalmopathy.

This TCR was sampled from a man in his forties with Graves disease. The material sequenced was peripheral blood mononuclear cells (PBMCs), taken at new diagnosis, from a patient treated with antithyroid drugs. This chain links TRBV7-9 with TRBJ2-2; D possibly corresponds to TRBD2 (6 bases). The CDR3: CASSSEWRALGELFF. In DNA, the CDR3 is TGTGCCAGCAGCTCTGAATGGAGGGCCTTGGGGGAGCTGTTTTTT.